This T cell receptor beta chain was captured by sequencing in a study of human T cells and chemical hapten exposure (dated by TCRdb to the early 2020s). Some background on the complete study: For sensitization, 2% DPC in acetone was applied to an approximately 2 cm by approximately 2 cm area of upper inner arm skin. Patch testing was performed on the upper back with Finn chambers containing 0.01% DPC, and the patch tests were scored after 6 days according to International Contact Dermatitis Research Group standards. This study followed changes in the peripheral blood TCR repertoire in vivo during primary and secondary sensitization of alopecia patients to the hapten diphenylcyclopropenone (DPC). Patients additionally received weekly therapeutic DPC doses to the scalp throughout the approximately 25-week study period. Blood was sampled from patients pre-sensitization (week 0) and at 2, 6 and about 24 weeks after DPC sensitization. Under 30 alopecia patients gave blood for TCR sequencing at one to four time points (pre-sensitization, 2, 6 and 24 weeks). Libraries were pooled for sequencing, and per-sample TCR yields varied mainly because of small differences in library volumes within the pool. Most of the patients in the cohort were female, and the cohort covered alopecia areata with under or over 50% scalp involvement, alopecia totalis and alopecia universalis. Points the paper makes about the study in general: DPC sensitization did not change the number of TCRs with a frequency above 1 in 1000, and there was no evidence of changes in global repertoire structure. Compared with pre-sensitization or healthy control sets, expanded TCRs formed significantly more large CDR3 similarity clusters, which is consistent with antigen-driven responses. Because every patient had alopecia, a presumed autoimmune disease, the patients' immune response might differ from that of healthy individuals. After repeated subsampling, the strength of the expansion versus patch-test correlation and the threshold at which it became significant changed. The number of PT1 expanded TCRs positively correlated with patch test score, significant at thresholds 8, 16 and 32 but not 4.

This specimen's time point label, interpreted: pre-sensitization, week 0. What the treatment or condition label conveys for this sample: therapeutic diphenylcyclopropenone sensitization with weekly scalp DPC. At each patch-test visit, blood was drawn before the patch test was applied. Eligible patients were aged 18 to 70, diagnosed with alopecia, deemed suitable for DPC therapy, and excluded if pregnant. Total RNA was isolated from unfractionated whole blood collected in Tempus Blood RNA tubes. This clonotype was seen a few times. Its antigen is unknown. It has no much larger one-base neighbor in the sample; base qualities were not kept. Libraries came from RACE. TCRdb names NextSeq 500 as the instrument used. Library preparation attached unique molecular identifiers to individual cDNA molecules for quantitative, reproducible TCR counting. For every blood RNA sample, sequencing covered both the TCR alpha and TCR beta chains. In the source study's methods: The median number of TCRs per sample was roughly 94,000, ranging from about 20,000 to 700,000. V, J and CDR3 annotation of the TCR reads was carried out using the Decombinator software suite. Every sample was subsampled to the same number of TCRs (28,000) for the PS versus PT1 abundance plots. Expanded TCRs were defined as absent before sensitization and observed at least eight times at the 2-week time point. In TCRdb, the public reads were trimmed at Q25 with fastp and aligned with MiXCR, with productive beta chains retained. Merged by CDR3 protein, the rows form single entries marked with the most common genes and DNA. The V and J calls were not made by the authors but by TCRdb's processing. For this sample there are some 400,000 distinct CDR3 sequences; 4.5% to 5.5% appear just once. 2.5% to 3% of the sample is taken by the ten largest.

From the cysteine through the phenylalanine, the CDR3 covers 14 amino acids. Just the 42-base CDR3 DNA is kept, in frame starting at base 1. CDR1 and CDR2 are read off the germline V gene as MNHNS and SASEGT. Between the V and J ends, shortened by 4 bases and 4 bases respectively, the junction contains 13 bases. This clonotype originated in a woman aged 45-59 years with alopecia areata. Some clones in this sample may be carry-over from other donors' samples. The rearrangement combines TRBV6-1 with TRBJ1-2; TRBD1 is a weak D gene call, 6 bases matching. The material sequenced was whole blood, taken in connection with sensitization to the hapten diphenylcyclopropenone (DPC). The DNA sequence is given as TGTGCCAGCAGTGGCCTACAGGGATCCTATGGCTACACCTTC. This yields the protein CASSGLQGSYGYTF.